The sequence of this T cell receptor beta chain was determined in a study of blood T cells in healthy people across ages. The authors ran a second PCR of roughly 7 to 11 cycles using a sample-barcoded 5' primer and a J-beta primer mix. TCRdb reprocessed the 5' RACE reads via MiXCR and lists one record per CDR3 protein. The sample shows over 600,000 distinct CDR3 sequences, roughly 56% of them seen only once. Trimming cost V 7 bases and J 5 bases, with 16 bases left between them. Germline loops: CDR1 ENHRY, CDR2 SYGVKD. CDR3 length: 14 residues. Study-wide findings and caveats: Investigators viewed diversity estimates from one million T cells as underestimates, the study reported.

In the case of this clonotype: Its antigen is not known.

The chain uses TRBV10-3 and TRBJ2-3; tentatively, D is TRBD2 (6 bases). The sample comprised blood. The sequence came from a middle-aged man in good health. CDR3 coding DNA: TGTGCCATCATGTCGGGAGCCACGGGAGATACGCAGTATTTT. As protein: CAIMSGATGDTQYF.